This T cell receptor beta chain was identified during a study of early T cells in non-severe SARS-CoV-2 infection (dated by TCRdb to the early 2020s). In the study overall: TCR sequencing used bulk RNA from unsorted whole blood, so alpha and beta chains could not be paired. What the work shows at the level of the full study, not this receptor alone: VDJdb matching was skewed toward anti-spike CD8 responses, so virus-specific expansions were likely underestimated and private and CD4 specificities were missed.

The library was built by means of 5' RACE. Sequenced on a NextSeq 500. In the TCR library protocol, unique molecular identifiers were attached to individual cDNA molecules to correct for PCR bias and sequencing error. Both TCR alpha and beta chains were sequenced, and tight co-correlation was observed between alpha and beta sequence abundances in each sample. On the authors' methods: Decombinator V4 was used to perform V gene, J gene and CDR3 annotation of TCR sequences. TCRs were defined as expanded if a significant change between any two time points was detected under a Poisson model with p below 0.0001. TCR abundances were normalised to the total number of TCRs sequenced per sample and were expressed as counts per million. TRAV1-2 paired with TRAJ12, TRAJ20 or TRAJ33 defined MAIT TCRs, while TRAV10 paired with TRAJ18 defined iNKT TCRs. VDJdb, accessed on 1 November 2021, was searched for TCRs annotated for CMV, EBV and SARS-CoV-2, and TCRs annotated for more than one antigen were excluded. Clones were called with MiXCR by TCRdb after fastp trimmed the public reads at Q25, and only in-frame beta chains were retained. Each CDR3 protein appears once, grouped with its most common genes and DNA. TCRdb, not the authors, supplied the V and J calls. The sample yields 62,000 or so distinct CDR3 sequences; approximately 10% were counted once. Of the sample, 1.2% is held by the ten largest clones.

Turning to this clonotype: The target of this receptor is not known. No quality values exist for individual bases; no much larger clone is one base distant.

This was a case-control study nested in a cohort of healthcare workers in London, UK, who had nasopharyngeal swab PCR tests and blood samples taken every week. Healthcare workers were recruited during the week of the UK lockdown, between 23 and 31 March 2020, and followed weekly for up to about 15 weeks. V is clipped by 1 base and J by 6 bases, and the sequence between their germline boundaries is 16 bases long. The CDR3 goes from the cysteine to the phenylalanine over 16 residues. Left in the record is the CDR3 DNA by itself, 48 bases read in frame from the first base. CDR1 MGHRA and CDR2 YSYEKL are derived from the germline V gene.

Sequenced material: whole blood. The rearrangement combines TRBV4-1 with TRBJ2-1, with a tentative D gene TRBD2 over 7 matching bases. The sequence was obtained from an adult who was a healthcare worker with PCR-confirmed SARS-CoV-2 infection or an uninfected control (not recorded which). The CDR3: CASSQAIAGARNEQFF. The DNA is TGCGCCAGCAGCCAAGCGATCGCGGGGGCTCGCAATGAGCAGTTCTTC.